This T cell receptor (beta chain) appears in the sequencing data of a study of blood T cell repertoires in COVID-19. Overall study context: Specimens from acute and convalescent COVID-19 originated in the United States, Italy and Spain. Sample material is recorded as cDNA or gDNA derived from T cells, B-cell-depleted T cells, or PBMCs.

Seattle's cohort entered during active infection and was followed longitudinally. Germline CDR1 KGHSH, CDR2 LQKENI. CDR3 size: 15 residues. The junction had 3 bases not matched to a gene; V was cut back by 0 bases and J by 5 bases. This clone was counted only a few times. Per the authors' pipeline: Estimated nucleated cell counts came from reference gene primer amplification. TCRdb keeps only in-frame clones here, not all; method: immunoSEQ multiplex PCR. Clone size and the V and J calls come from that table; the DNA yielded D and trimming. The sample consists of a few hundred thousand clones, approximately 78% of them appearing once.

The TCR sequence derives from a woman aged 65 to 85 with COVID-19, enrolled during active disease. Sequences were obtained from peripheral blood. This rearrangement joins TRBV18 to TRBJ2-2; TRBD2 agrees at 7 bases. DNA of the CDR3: TGTGCCAGCTCACCACCGACGGGAGGAACCGGGGAGCTGTTTTTT. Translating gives CASSPPTGGTGELFF.